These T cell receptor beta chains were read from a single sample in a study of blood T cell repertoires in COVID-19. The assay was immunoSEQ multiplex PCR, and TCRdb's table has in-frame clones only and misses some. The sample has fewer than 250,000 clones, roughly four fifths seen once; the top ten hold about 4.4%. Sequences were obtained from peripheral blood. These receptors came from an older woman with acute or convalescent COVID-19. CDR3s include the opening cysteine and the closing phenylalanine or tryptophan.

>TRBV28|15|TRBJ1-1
CASSPLRTGGTEAFF
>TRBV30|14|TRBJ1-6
CAWSSTGLNSPLHF
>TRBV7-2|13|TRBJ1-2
CASSLGQGRGYTF
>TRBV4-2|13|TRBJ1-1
CASSQQGFTEAFF
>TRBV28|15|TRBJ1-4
CASSPAGATNEKLFF
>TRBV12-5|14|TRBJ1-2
CASGLGTGNYGYTF
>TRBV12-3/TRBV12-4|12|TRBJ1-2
CASSLSGEGYTF
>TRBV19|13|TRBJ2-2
CASSTQNTGELFF
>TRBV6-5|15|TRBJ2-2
CASRMDRGQAGELFF
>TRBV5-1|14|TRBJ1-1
CASRQGQANTEAFF
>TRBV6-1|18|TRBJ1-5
CASSVGFGQGPRNQPQHF
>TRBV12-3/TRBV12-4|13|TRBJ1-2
CASSFLDKDGYTF
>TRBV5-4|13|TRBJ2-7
CASSLDRLYEQYF
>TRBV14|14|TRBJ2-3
CASSHRQLTDTQYF
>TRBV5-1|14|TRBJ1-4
CASTVDRINEKLFF
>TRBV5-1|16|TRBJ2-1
CASSFPRPGGYNEQFF
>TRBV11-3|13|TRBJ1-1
CASSYRVDTEAFF
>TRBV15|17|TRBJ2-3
CATSRATSSLKGDTQYF
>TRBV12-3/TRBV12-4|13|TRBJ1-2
CASSLVQAYGYTF
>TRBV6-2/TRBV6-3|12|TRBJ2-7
CASSYSSYEQYF
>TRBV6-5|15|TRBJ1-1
CASTRGALMNTEAFF
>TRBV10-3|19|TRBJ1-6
CAISGSEGHSSSYNSPLHF
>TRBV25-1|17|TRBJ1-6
CASSDGWGRSYNSPLHF
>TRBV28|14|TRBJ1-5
CASRNQGGNQPQHF
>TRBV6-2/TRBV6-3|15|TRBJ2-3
CASSYSNSRGDTQYF
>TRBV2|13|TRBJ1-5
CASSLTGNQPQHF
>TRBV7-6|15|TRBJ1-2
CASSLGFGRDYGYTF
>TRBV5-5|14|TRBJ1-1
CASRLPGGDTEAFF
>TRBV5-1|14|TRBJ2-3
CASSPLDSSDTQYF
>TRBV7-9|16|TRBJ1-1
CASSTFWGQGNTEAFF
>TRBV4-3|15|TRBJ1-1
CASSPRATVGTEAFF
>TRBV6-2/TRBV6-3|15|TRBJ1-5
CASSYGTGEVQPQHF
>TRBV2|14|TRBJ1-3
CASNPTGLGNTIYF
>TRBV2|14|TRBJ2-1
CASSEARRFGIWFF
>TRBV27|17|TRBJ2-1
CASSQPRTGPRSNEQFF
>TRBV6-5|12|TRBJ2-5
CAADRGEETQYF
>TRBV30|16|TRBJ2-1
CAWSVQGAGRKGEQFF
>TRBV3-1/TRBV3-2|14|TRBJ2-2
CASSQERVTGELFF
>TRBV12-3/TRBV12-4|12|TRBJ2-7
CASSLNGGEQYF